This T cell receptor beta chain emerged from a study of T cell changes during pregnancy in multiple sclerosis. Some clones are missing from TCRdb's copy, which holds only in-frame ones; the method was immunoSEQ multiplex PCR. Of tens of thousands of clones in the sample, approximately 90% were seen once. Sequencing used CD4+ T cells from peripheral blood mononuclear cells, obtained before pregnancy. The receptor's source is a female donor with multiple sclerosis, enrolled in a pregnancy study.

DNA of the CDR3: TGTGCCAGCAGTCCCCTTAGCGGGAGGGTGCCCGTTTGGGAGTACGAGCAGTACTTC. It translates to CASSPLSGRVPVWEYEQYF. The chain employs TRBV27 and TRBJ2-7; TRBD2 matches 11 bases. From germline, CDR1 is MNHEY and CDR2 SMNVEV (reference sequence). CDR3 length: 19 residues. Germline trimming cut 5 bases from V and 4 bases from J; bases unmatched to any gene: 19.